The 32 T cell receptor beta chains presented below share a single source sample, sequenced in a study of T cell responses to AZD1222 COVID-19 vaccine (dated by TCRdb to about 2021). The library was made by the immunoSEQ multiplex PCR assay. TCRdb limited this immuneACCESS table to in-frame rearrangements with V and J called. A share of clones is missing; checked studies link under half to unresolved V genes, and the rest is unexplained. The sample profile shows about 160,000 clones; roughly 94% of them were found once. The top ten constitute 4.5% to 5.5% of the sample. The meaning of the sample's time point label: about 28 days (+/-7) after the second vaccine dose. This specimen consisted of peripheral blood, obtained 28 days after the second AZD1222 dose. The receptors stem from an adult who received the AZD1222 COVID-19 vaccine.

CDR3 region: CASSKKSPRPGLDYLSSYNEQFF. CDR3 bases: TGTGCCAGTAGTAAAAAGTCCCCGCGACCGGGACTAGACTATTTAAGCTCCTACAATGAGCAGTTCTTC. The gene calls are TRBV19 and TRBJ2-1; 8 positions agree with TRBD2. The CDR3 has 23 amino acids. Trimming took 4 bases from V and 0 from J; bases not matched to a gene: 26. CDR1 LNHDA and CDR2 SQIVND come from the germline V gene (reference sequence).

This chain uses TRBV12-3 or TRBV12-4 with TRBJ2-3; D is uncertain. This CDR3 region has 13 residues. V was shortened by 5 bases and J by 4 bases, with 10 bases between the two germline ends. CDR3 nucleotide sequence: TGTGCCAGCAGTGGTGCATCAGCAGATACGCAGTATTTT. It is translated as CASSGASADTQYF.

The chain carries TRBV2 and TRBJ1-4; 10 nucleotides line up with TRBD1. Per germline, CDR1 SNHLY and CDR2 FYNNEI. The CDR3 covers 15 residues. J was trimmed by 9 bases and V by 6 bases; bases with no gene match: 10. Here the CDR3 DNA reads TGTGCCAGCAGGGAGACCGGGACAGGGGCACAAAAACTGTTTTTT. This gives the protein CASRETGTGAQKLFF.

The V call is TRBV6-5, the J call TRBJ1-2; 7 bases line up with TRBD1. V trimming: 6 bases; J trimming: 4 bases; junction bases outside the gene matches: 11. The CDR3 sequence is 15 residues long. The V gene's germline CDR1 is MNHEY and CDR2 SVGAGI. CDR3 in DNA: TGTGCCAGCAGATTGGACAGGACCTTCGGCTATGGCTACACCTTC. Amino acid sequence: CASRLDRTFGYGYTF.

This sequence joins TRBV3-1 (or the pseudogene TRBV3-2) and TRBJ2-7; D gene unclear. V lost 0 bases and J 2 bases, leaving 8 bases between the germline ends. CDR3 size: 14 residues. Germline CDR1 LGHDT, CDR2 YNNKEL (reference sequence). CDR3 sequence reads: CASSQDGPAYEQYF. The CDR3 region has the DNA TGTGCCAGCAGCCAAGACGGACCAGCCTACGAGCAGTACTTC.

The gene calls are TRBV7-2 and TRBJ1-6; D perhaps matches TRBD1 (5 bases). The CDR3 consists of 13 residues. The germline V and J ends were trimmed by 2 bases and 10 bases, with 9 bases remaining between them. CDR1 is SGHTA and CDR2 is FQGNSA in the germline V gene. CDR3 sequence (DNA): TGTGCCAGCAGCTTAAGTCGGGGGTCACCCCTCCACTTT. It translates to CASSLSRGSPLHF.

This chain uses TRBV4-1 with TRBJ2-5, with 10 bases matching TRBD2. CDR3 length equals 16 residues. Germline V gives CDR1 MGHRA, CDR2 YSYEKL. V lost 4 bases and J lost 5; bases outside the gene matches: 10. CDR3 sequence: CASSPGPSGRVETQYF. The CDR3 DNA is TGCGCCAGCAGCCCCGGGCCTAGCGGGAGAGTTGAGACCCAGTACTTC.

The rearrangement joins TRBV7-7 to TRBJ2-3; D possibly corresponds to TRBD2 (5 bases). Per germline, CDR1 SSHAT and CDR2 FNYEAQ (reference sequence). Deletions cut 1 base from V and 0 bases from J, with 5 bases between. The CDR3 sequence is 14 residues long. CDR3 DNA: TGTGCCAGCAGCTTAGGGACTAGCACAGATACGCAGTATTTT. Translated: CASSLGTSTDTQYF. Full variable domain (rest looked up from reference TRBV7-7 and TRBJ2-3): GAGVSQSPRYKVTKRGQDVTLRCDPISSHATLYWYQQALGQGPEFLTYFNYEAQPDKSGLPSDRFSAERPEGSISTLTIQRTEQRDSAMYRCASSLGTSTDTQYFGPGTRLTVL.

The chain carries TRBV5-1 and TRBJ2-7; D is perhaps TRBD2 (6 bases). Germline CDR1 is SGHRS and CDR2 is YFSETQ. CDR3 length equals 16 residues. The V gene lost 5 bases and the J gene lost 6 bases, with 24 bases spanning the gap. CDR3 protein: CASSLNLGTEEGEQYF. CDR3 in DNA: TGCGCCAGCAGTCTCAACCTCGGGACTGAAGAAGGCGAGCAGTACTTC. The variable domain in full, with the rest retrieved from reference TRBV5-1 and TRBJ2-7, is KAGVTQTPRYLIKTRGQQVTLSCSPISGHRSVSWYQQTPGQGLQFLFEYFSETQRNKGNFPGRFSGRQFSNSRSEMNVSTLELGDSALYLCASSLNLGTEEGEQYFGPGTRLTVT.

The rearrangement uses TRBV6-2 or TRBV6-3 and TRBJ2-1; maybe TRBD2 (6 bases). The length of the CDR3 is 13 residues. V was trimmed by 4 bases and J by 15 bases, leaving 19 bases between them. Germline-derived CDR1 and CDR2 are MNHEY and SVGEGT. This CDR3 reads CASSFGTAGTLFF. As DNA, the CDR3 is TGTGCCAGCAGTTTCGGGACTGCGGGTACACTGTTCTTC.

This sequence joins TRBV20-1 and TRBJ2-7; 7 bases are a match to TRBD1. The CDR3 is 18 amino acids. J lost 0 bases, V lost 3 bases, and 17 bases had no gene match. Germline-derived CDR1 and CDR2 are DFQATT and SNEGSKA (reference sequence). CDR3 nucleotides: TGCAGTGCTAGTCCCTCCGGCTTAAGGGGGCCGAGCTCCTACGAGCAGTACTTC. Protein product: CSASPSGLRGPSSYEQYF.

V and J are TRBV29-1 and TRBJ2-4; D might be TRBD2 (6 bases). CDR1 is SQVTM, CDR2 ANQGSEA, per germline. V shed 6 bases and J shed 2 bases, with 17 bases lying between them. The CDR3 has 15 residues. The CDR3 region is CSVGTPVGSKNIQYF. In DNA, the CDR3 is TGCAGCGTCGGGACTCCCGTGGGGTCCAAAAACATTCAGTACTTC.

The rearrangement uses TRBV13 and TRBJ1-4; D is possibly TRBD1 (6 bases). V lost 0 bases and J 10 bases, leaving 12 bases between the germline ends. The CDR3 totals 14 residues. From germline, CDR1 is PRHDT and CDR2 FYEKMQ (reference sequence). The CDR3 coding sequence is TGTGCCAGCAGCTTAGGGCAGGGGAACCCAAAACTGTTTTTT. Amino acid sequence: CASSLGQGNPKLFF.

This chain uses TRBV19 with TRBJ1-4; no clear D gene. Trimming shortened V by 7 bases and J by 3 bases, and 15 bases separated the two germline ends. The CDR3 runs 15 residues. Germline CDR1 LNHDA, CDR2 SQIVND (reference sequence). CDR3 amino acids: CASKELAAPNEKLFF. The CDR3, as DNA: TGTGCCAGTAAAGAATTGGCGGCCCCTAATGAAAAACTGTTTTTT.

The chain recombines TRBV7-9 with TRBJ2-5; 7 bases match TRBD2. The germline gives CDR1 SEHNR, CDR2 FQNEAQ (reference sequence). This CDR3 contains 14 residues. The ends lost 6 bases at V and 5 bases at J; junction bases unmatched: 9. The CDR3: CASRFKRDWETQYF. The CDR3 region has the DNA TGTGCCAGCAGATTTAAGCGGGATTGGGAGACCCAGTACTTC.

Written as DNA, the CDR3 is TGTGCCAGCAGCGCCTCCGGACAGGGGGACGAGCAGTACTTC. Protein product: CASSASGQGDEQYF. V is TRBV11-3 and J is TRBJ2-7; 10 nucleotides match TRBD1. V dropped 5 bases and J dropped 5; count of bases not matched to a gene: 6. CDR1 and CDR2 from the germline V gene are SGHNT and YENEEA. This CDR3 spans 14 amino acids.

This chain uses TRBV28 with TRBJ2-3; possible D gene TRBD2, 6 bases. The V gene's germline CDR1 is MDHEN and CDR2 SYDVKM. The CDR3 totals 14 residues. V lost 5 bases and J lost 4, with 13 bases in between. The CDR3, as DNA: TGTGCCAGCAGTCCCCGGGGGAGCGCAGATACGCAGTATTTT. Protein product: CASSPRGSADTQYF.

This chain uses TRBV6-5 with TRBJ2-7, with D possibly being TRBD1 (5 bases). The V gene lost 6 bases and the J gene lost 0 bases, with 15 bases spanning the gap. The CDR3 covers 15 residues. Germline V gives CDR1 MNHEY, CDR2 SVGAGI. The CDR3, as DNA: TGTGCCAGCAGGGTTGTGGAGACAGTCTCCTACGAGCAGTACTTC. Translating gives CASRVVETVSYEQYF.

This chain joins TRBV3-1 (or the pseudogene TRBV3-2) and TRBJ2-5; D ambiguous. Trimming took 0 bases from V and 5 from J, leaving 7 bases between them. The CDR3 sequence is 13 residues long. Germline V gene lookup returns CDR1 LGHDT and CDR2 YNNKEL (reference sequence). The CDR3 loop is CASSQEIWETQYF. In DNA form, the CDR3 reads TGTGCCAGCAGCCAAGAAATCTGGGAGACCCAGTACTTC.

This CDR3 reads CAWAGLAGGMHNEQFF. Here the CDR3 DNA reads TGTGCCTGGGCGGGACTAGCGGGGGGGATGCACAATGAGCAGTTCTTC. The V gene is TRBV30, the J gene TRBJ2-1; 16 bases fit TRBD2. V was pared by 5 bases and J by 5 bases, with 6 bases of the junction left unmatched. The CDR3 is 16 amino acids. Germline CDR1 GTSNPN, CDR2 SVGIG (reference sequence).

The chain carries TRBV7-6 and TRBJ2-2, with 10 bases matching TRBD2. J gave up 0 bases and V 5 bases, and 12 bases lay outside the gene matches. This CDR3 has 19 amino acids. CDR1 and CDR2 (germline): SGHVS, FNYEAQ. CDR3 sequence reads: CASSRPSGRGNTNTGELFF. The CDR3 nucleotides read TGTGCCAGCAGCCGACCTAGCGGGAGAGGCAATACGAACACCGGGGAGCTGTTTTTT.

The gene calls are TRBV11-2 and TRBJ2-2; a possible D gene is TRBD2 (6 bases). Germline-derived CDR1 and CDR2 are SGHAT and FQNNGV. The length of the CDR3 is 17 residues. V was pared by 1 base and J by 0 bases, with 12 bases between. Here the CDR3 DNA reads TGTGCCAGCAGCTTAGTTGGGCGGGGAGCGAACACCGGGGAGCTGTTTTTT. Protein product: CASSLVGRGANTGELFF. The variable domain in full, with the rest retrieved from reference TRBV11-2 and TRBJ2-2, is EAGVAQSPRYKIIEKRQSVAFWCNPISGHATLYWYQQILGQGPKLLIQFQNNGVVDDSQLPKDRFSAERLKGVDSTLKIQPAKLEDSAVYLCASSLVGRGANTGELFFGEGSRLTVL.

This chain links TRBV29-1 with TRBJ1-2, with 7 bases fitting TRBD1. V trimming: 6 bases; J trimming: 4 bases; junction bases outside the gene matches: 2. CDR3 length equals 11 residues. The V gene's germline CDR1 is SQVTM and CDR2 ANQGSEA. The CDR3 sequence is CSVGTVYGYTF. CDR3 bases: TGCAGCGTGGGGACAGTCTATGGCTACACCTTC.

The chain combines TRBV5-1 with TRBJ2-3; 8 nucleotides align to TRBD2. The CDR3 has 19 amino acids. V was clipped by 4 bases and J by 2 bases; unmatched bases: 18. Germline CDR1 is SGHRS and CDR2 is YFSETQ. The CDR3 loop is CASSPPLGPGGFFTDTQYF. For the CDR3, the DNA is TGCGCCAGCAGCCCCCCCCTGGGCCCGGGAGGGTTTTTCACAGATACGCAGTATTTT.

The J gene is TRBJ1-2, the V gene TRBV9, with 7 bases that match TRBD1. Unmatched junction bases numbered 4, after V lost 7 bases and J lost 1 base. Germline lookup yields CDR1 SGDLS and CDR2 YYNGEE. This CDR3 is built from 13 residues. CDR3 amino acids: CASEGQNNYGYTF. The DNA of the CDR3 is TGTGCCAGCGAGGGACAGAATAACTATGGCTACACCTTC.

The chain employs TRBV7-2 and TRBJ2-3; D could derive from TRBD1 or TRBD2 (5 bases each). The V end was cut by 5 bases, the J end by 2 bases, with 14 bases between. Per the germline V gene, CDR1 is SGHTA and CDR2 is FQGNSA. CDR3 size: 15 residues. The chain's CDR3 is CASSAGAIPTDTQYF. CDR3 DNA sequence: TGTGCCAGCAGCGCCGGGGCCATCCCCACAGATACGCAGTATTTT.

The chain joins TRBV11-2 to TRBJ1-2; D is undetermined. The CDR3 extends over 16 amino acids. Germline-derived CDR1 and CDR2 are SGHAT and FQNNGV. Trimming removed 5 bases at V and 0 bases at J, with 16 bases between. The CDR3 protein is CASSPIAGNANYGYTF. Here the CDR3 DNA reads TGTGCCAGCAGCCCCATCGCCGGAAACGCTAACTATGGCTACACCTTC.

V usage is TRBV6-6 and J usage is TRBJ1-2; D unclear. V was shortened by 6 bases and J by 7 bases, with 18 bases between the two germline ends. The CDR3 has 14 amino acids. Per the germline V gene, CDR1 is MNHNY and CDR2 is SVGAGI (reference sequence). In nucleotides, the CDR3 is TGTGCCAGCAGCCACCCGTCTCAGGAGGGTGGCTACACCTTC. Translation: CASSHPSQEGGYTF.

V usage is TRBV29-1 and J usage is TRBJ2-1; 11 nucleotides agree with TRBD2. The germline V gene has CDR1 SQVTM and CDR2 ANQGSEA. The ends lost 8 bases at V and 0 bases at J; junction bases unmatched: 18. The CDR3 has 19 amino acids. CDR3 nucleotide sequence: TGCAGCCAACTCACGTGGGCTAGCGGGAGGACCAGCTCCTACAATGAGCAGTTCTTC. This encodes CSQLTWASGRTSSYNEQFF.

The gene calls are TRBV12-3 or TRBV12-4 and TRBJ2-7, with TRBD2 matching over 11 bases. The CDR3 is 13 amino acids. The ends lost 6 bases at V and 12 bases at J; junction bases unmatched: 10. The CDR3 DNA follows: TGTGCCAGCAGAAGACTAGCGGGGTCCCCCGGGTACTTC. Protein sequence: CASRRLAGSPGYF.

This rearrangement joins TRBV27 to TRBJ1-6; D perhaps matches TRBD1 (5 bases). V was pared by 6 bases and J by 9 bases, with 21 bases between. The CDR3 sequence is 16 residues long. The germline gives CDR1 MNHEY, CDR2 SMNVEV (reference sequence). The CDR3 sequence: CASRGGMGNSGSPLHF. Here the CDR3 DNA reads TGTGCCAGCAGGGGGGGAATGGGTAATAGCGGTTCACCCCTCCACTTT.

This clone has just one count. This chain uses TRBV18 with TRBJ1-3; D may be TRBD1 (6 bases). This CDR3 is built from 17 residues. Per the germline V gene, CDR1 is KGHSH and CDR2 is LQKENI. Between the trimmed V and J ends, which lost 3 bases and 6 bases, there was a span of 21 bases. The CDR3 protein is CASSPAQGWRIENTIYF. The CDR3 region has the DNA TGTGCCAGCTCACCGGCACAGGGTTGGAGAATTGAAAACACCATATATTTT.